The present T cell receptor (beta chain) was sequenced within a study of blood T cell repertoires in COVID-19. On the study more broadly: Acute and convalescent COVID-19 samples came from the United States, Italy and Spain.

Losses at the gene ends were 3 bases for V and 7 bases for J; bases not matched to a gene: 2. This CDR3 spans 12 amino acids. CDR1 MNHEY and CDR2 SMNVEV come from the germline V gene (reference sequence). This table comes from immunoSEQ multiplex PCR, and its TCRdb copy is limited to in-frame clones, with some not included. The table has around 200,000 clones, 84% seen once. This clonotype originated in a human donor in a cohort sampled during active COVID-19. Source material: peripheral blood. The V call is TRBV27, the J call TRBJ1-1; 7 bases line up with TRBD1. CDR3 nucleotide sequence: TGTGCCAGCAGTTTGACAGGGAATGAAGCTTTCTTT. This encodes CASSLTGNEAFF.